The next 16 T cell receptor beta chains were all read from a single sample in a study of STAT5B mutations in CD4+ large granular lymphocyte leukemia. Measured with immunoSEQ multiplex PCR; TCRdb has only the in-frame clones, and not every one. Among about 36,000 clones listed, under 85% were seen once. The specimen sequenced was CD4+ T cells from blood buffy coats. Receptors were obtained from a human donor in good health.

The chain links TRBV29-1 to TRBJ1-3, with a weak D call TRBD1 (6 bases). The CDR3 loop spans 13 amino acids. The V gene lost 3 bases and the J gene lost 4 bases, with 10 bases spanning the gap. Germline loops: CDR1 SQVTM, CDR2 ANQGSEA. As DNA, the CDR3 is TGCAGCGTTGAGGCAGGGGCAGGAAACACCATATATTTT. It specifies CSVEAGAGNTIYF.

The chain employs TRBV11-2 and TRBJ2-3; D perhaps matches TRBD1 (5 bases). V was shortened by 1 base and J by 6 bases, with 11 bases between the two germline ends. Germline V gene data show CDR1 as SGHAT and CDR2 as FQNNGV. CDR3 size: 14 residues. CDR3 sequence reads: CASSLGVRVDTQYF. DNA of the CDR3: TGTGCCAGCAGCTTAGGGGTCAGGGTGGATACGCAGTATTTT.

This chain connects TRBV5-1 to TRBJ1-2; a possible D gene is TRBD1 (5 bases). Germline values: CDR1 SGHRS, CDR2 YFSETQ. Trimming took off 0 bases at V and 5 bases at J, with 11 bases between the two ends. This CDR3 has 14 residues. This CDR3 reads CASSLGDGFYGYTF. The CDR3 DNA reads TGCGCCAGCAGCTTGGGGGACGGGTTTTATGGCTACACCTTC. Full variable domain (remainder filled in from reference TRBV5-1 and TRBJ1-2): KAGVTQTPRYLIKTRGQQVTLSCSPISGHRSVSWYQQTPGQGLQFLFEYFSETQRNKGNFPGRFSGRQFSNSRSEMNVSTLELGDSALYLCASSLGDGFYGYTFGSGTRLTVV.

The V and J genes are TRBV19 and TRBJ2-1, with a possible D match to TRBD1 (5 bases). This CDR3 spans 13 amino acids. Germline CDR1 is LNHDA and CDR2 is SQIVND (reference sequence). With 3 bases removed from V and 9 bases from J, the gap between germline ends came to 12 bases. The DNA for the CDR3 is TGTGCCAGTAGTATCCAGGGCGTCGGTGAGCAGTTCTTC. This sequence encodes CASSIQGVGEQFF.

The chain has TRBV30 and TRBJ1-5; the D is unclear. The CDR3 spans 13 residues. V lost 2 bases to trimming and J lost 0 bases, with 5 bases between them. The germline gives CDR1 GTSNPN, CDR2 SVGIG (reference sequence). This CDR3 is CAWSRDSNQPQHF. Here the CDR3 DNA reads TGTGCCTGGAGTCGCGATAGCAATCAGCCCCAGCATTTT.

The rearrangement uses TRBV11-3 and TRBJ2-5; 9 bases are a match to TRBD1. V trimming: 4 bases; J trimming: 2 bases; junction bases outside the gene matches: 8. The CDR3 runs 16 residues. The germline V gene has CDR1 SGHNT and CDR2 YENEEA. The CDR3 sequence: CASSSNRGRRQETQYF. DNA of the CDR3: TGTGCCAGCAGCTCCAACAGGGGGCGTAGGCAAGAGACCCAGTACTTC.

The rearrangement links TRBV7-2 to TRBJ2-5; 9 bases align to TRBD1. The J call may be mistaken, given a closer DNA end match to TRBJ2-7. The CDR3 totals 15 residues. Germline CDR1 reads SGHTA; CDR2 reads FQGNSA. CDR3 sequence: CASSLGSGTGYEQYF. The CDR3 DNA sequence: TGTGCCAGCAGCTTAGGTTCGGGGACAGGGTACGAGCAGTACTTC.

This chain connects TRBV7-9 to TRBJ2-7; 9 positions agree with TRBD1. Germline CDR1 SEHNR, CDR2 FQNEAQ (reference sequence). The trim removed 11 bases at V and 2 bases at J, leaving 7 bases unmatched. CDR3 length equals 13 residues. The CDR3: CAGSDRGTYEQYF. In DNA, the CDR3 is TGTGCCGGCTCCGACAGGGGGACCTACGAGCAGTACTTC.

The sample holds a few counts of this clone. V usage is TRBV4-1 and J usage is TRBJ2-7; TRBD2 aligns across 7 bases. Trimming took 0 bases from V and 2 from J; bases not matched to a gene: 7. CDR3 length equals 16 residues. Germline CDR1 and CDR2: MGHRA and YSYEKL. The CDR3 DNA reads as TGCGCCAGCAGCCAAGACCCTGGGGGGAGGGCCTACGAGCAGTACTTC. Translating it yields CASSQDPGGRAYEQYF.

This CDR3 reads CARNLERGRAVHNDTQYF. The CDR3 bases are TGTGCCAGGAACCTGGAGAGAGGCAGGGCGGTCCATAATGATACGCAGTATTTT. The chain joins TRBV9 to TRBJ2-3; a weak D match, TRBD1 (5 bases). The germline gives CDR1 SGDLS, CDR2 YYNGEE. V gave up 8 bases and J gave up 6 bases, with 31 bases separating them. The CDR3 sequence is 18 residues long.

This sequence joins TRBV5-1 and TRBJ2-7; 9 bases agree with TRBD1. CDR3 size: 14 residues. V was pared by 4 bases and J by 4 bases, with 6 bases of the junction left unmatched. Germline CDR1 is SGHRS and CDR2 is YFSETQ. CDR3 nucleotides: TGCGCCAGCAGCCCGATGACAGGGGGATACGAGCAGTACTTC. It encodes CASSPMTGGYEQYF.

The gene calls are TRBV6-1 and TRBJ2-6; a possible D gene is TRBD2 (6 bases). Looked up from germline, CDR1 is MNHNS and CDR2 is SASEGT. V was trimmed by 6 bases and J by 3 bases, leaving 9 bases between them. The CDR3 contains 14 residues. The CDR3: CASREGSGANVLTF. CDR3 nucleotide sequence: TGTGCCAGCAGGGAGGGGAGTGGGGCCAACGTCCTGACTTTC.

This chain uses TRBV15 with TRBJ1-4; D may be TRBD1 (6 bases). From germline, CDR1 is LNHNV and CDR2 YYDKDF (reference sequence). V was pared by 4 bases and J by 5 bases, with 14 bases between. This CDR3 has 15 amino acids. The chain's CDR3 is CATSTNTGRNEKLFF. The CDR3 DNA follows: TGTGCCACCAGCACGAACACAGGGAGAAATGAAAAACTGTTTTTT.

This chain uses TRBV7-2 with TRBJ1-2, with 11 bases aligning to TRBD1. Germline loops: CDR1 SGHTA, CDR2 FQGNSA. This CDR3 spans 14 amino acids. V lost 4 bases to trimming and J lost 7 bases; unmatched junction nucleotides: 5. The CDR3 nucleotides read TGTGCCAGCAGCTGGGGGACAGGGGGTAGTGGCTACACCTTC. This codes for CASSWGTGGSGYTF.

The chain joins TRBV4-1 to TRBJ2-3; TRBD2 matches 8 bases. This CDR3 region has 21 residues. The V gene's germline CDR1 is MGHRA and CDR2 YSYEKL. V lost 1 base and J lost 0; bases outside the gene matches: 18. The CDR3 here is CASSQVPYLAGEWTSTDTQYF. CDR3 DNA sequence: TGCGCCAGCAGCCAAGTCCCGTACCTAGCGGGCGAGTGGACTAGCACAGATACGCAGTATTTT.

V usage is TRBV25-1 and J usage is TRBJ2-2; D might be TRBD2 (5 bases). This CDR3 region has 14 residues. Germline CDR1 is MGHDK and CDR2 is SYGVNS. Trimming removed 4 bases at V and 5 bases at J, with 11 bases between. CDR3 nucleotides: TGTGCCAGCAGTGGGGATAGAGGGACCGGGGAGCTGTTTTTT. Protein product: CASSGDRGTGELFF.